The 3 T cell receptor beta chains in this list originate from one sample, sequenced in a study of cytomegalovirus exposure and HLA in healthy donors. Both 60 Vbeta primers and 13 Jbeta primers went into the PCR. Method: immunoSEQ multiplex PCR; TCRdb's copy keeps in-frame clones and lacks some. Among over 110,000 clones listed, 82% were seen once. Input material: PBMCs. The receptors were sampled from a male donor in good health and CMV-seronegative.

The chain combines TRBV4-3 with TRBJ1-5; D remains ambiguous. The CDR3 runs 14 residues. Between the trimmed V and J ends, which lost 4 bases and 7 bases, there was a span of 14 bases. Germline V CDR1 and CDR2: LGHNA, YSLEER. The CDR3 DNA reads TGCGCCAGCAGCCCCGGACTGTTCCGGCAGCCCCAGCATTTT. Protein sequence: CASSPGLFRQPQHF.

The chain couples TRBV13 to TRBJ1-3; D gene uncertain. V lost 0 bases to trimming and J lost 4 bases, with 4 bases between them. This CDR3 spans 13 amino acids. Germline values: CDR1 PRHDT, CDR2 FYEKMQ (reference sequence). The CDR3 is CASSLGRGNTIYF. DNA of the CDR3: TGTGCCAGCAGCTTAGGCAGAGGAAACACCATATATTTT.

For this clone: Other nucleotide sequences from this sample produce the same CDR3. The V and J genes are TRBV5-1 and TRBJ2-5; 7 bases match TRBD2. Per the germline V gene, CDR1 is SGHRS and CDR2 is YFSETQ. Trimming took 7 bases from V and 3 from J; bases not matched to a gene: 12. The CDR3 is made up of 15 amino acids. The CDR3 loop reads CASRGERAFKETQYF. The CDR3 DNA is TGCGCCAGCCGGGGGGAGCGGGCTTTCAAAGAGACCCAGTACTTC.